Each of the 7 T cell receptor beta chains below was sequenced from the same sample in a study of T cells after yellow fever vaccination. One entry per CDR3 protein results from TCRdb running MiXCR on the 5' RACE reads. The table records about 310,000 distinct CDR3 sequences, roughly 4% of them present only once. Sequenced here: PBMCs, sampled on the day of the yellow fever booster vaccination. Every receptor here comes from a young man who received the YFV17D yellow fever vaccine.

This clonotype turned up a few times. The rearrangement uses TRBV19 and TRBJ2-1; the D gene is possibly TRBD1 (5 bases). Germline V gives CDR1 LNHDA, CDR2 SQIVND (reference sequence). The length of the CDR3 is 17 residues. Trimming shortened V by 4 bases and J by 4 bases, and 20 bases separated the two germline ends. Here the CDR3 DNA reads TGTGCCAGTAGTACCCCCAGGGTTTCGTTAGGTTACAATGAGCAGTTCTTC. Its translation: CASSTPRVSLGYNEQFF.

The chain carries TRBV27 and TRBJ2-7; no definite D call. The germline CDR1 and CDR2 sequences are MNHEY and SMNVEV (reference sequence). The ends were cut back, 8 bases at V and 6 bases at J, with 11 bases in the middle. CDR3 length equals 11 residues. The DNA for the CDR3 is TGTGCCAGCGGAGCTCGGAGCGAGCAGTACTTC. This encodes CASGARSEQYF.

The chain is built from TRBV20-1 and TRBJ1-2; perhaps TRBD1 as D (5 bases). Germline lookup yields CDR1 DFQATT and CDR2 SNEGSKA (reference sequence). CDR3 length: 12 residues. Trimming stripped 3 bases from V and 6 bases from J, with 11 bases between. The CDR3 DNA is TGCAGTGCTAGGGGACGGTATGATGGCTACACCTTC. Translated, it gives CSARGRYDGYTF.

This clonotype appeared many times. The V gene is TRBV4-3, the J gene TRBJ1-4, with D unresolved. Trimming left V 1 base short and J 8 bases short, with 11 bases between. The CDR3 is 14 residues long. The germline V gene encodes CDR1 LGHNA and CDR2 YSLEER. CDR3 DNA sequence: TGCGCCAGCAGCCAAGTTCGGGCAGACGAAAAACTGTTTTTT. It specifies CASSQVRADEKLFF.

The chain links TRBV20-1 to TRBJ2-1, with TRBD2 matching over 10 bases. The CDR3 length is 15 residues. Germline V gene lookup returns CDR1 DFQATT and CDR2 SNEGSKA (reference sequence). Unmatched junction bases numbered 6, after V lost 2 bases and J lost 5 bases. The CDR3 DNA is TGCAGTGCTAGATTCAGCGGGGGGGATAACAATGAGCAGTTCTTC. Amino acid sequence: CSARFSGGDNNEQFF.

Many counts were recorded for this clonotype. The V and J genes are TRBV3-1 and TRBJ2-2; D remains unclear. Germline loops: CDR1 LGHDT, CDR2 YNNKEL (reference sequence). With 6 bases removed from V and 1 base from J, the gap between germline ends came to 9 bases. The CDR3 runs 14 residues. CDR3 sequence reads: CASSPQWNTGELFF. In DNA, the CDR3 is TGTGCCAGCAGTCCCCAATGGAACACCGGGGAGCTGTTTTTT.

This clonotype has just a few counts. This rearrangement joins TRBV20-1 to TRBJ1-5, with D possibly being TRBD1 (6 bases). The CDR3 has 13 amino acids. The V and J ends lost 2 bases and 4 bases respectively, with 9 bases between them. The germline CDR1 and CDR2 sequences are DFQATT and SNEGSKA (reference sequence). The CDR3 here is CSARRGANQPQHF. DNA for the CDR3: TGCAGTGCTAGACGGGGGGCTAATCAGCCCCAGCATTTT.